Listed here are 14 T cell receptor beta chains from one sample, sequenced in a study of OX40 agonist ivuxolimab in advanced cancers. Only in-frame clones appear in the TCRdb table, and some are missing; sequencing was by immunoSEQ multiplex PCR. This repertoire shows over 100,000 clones, 90% found once; its top ten account for 0.85% to 1.4%. The sequences come from CD4+ or CD8+ T cells sorted from blood, collected in a trial of the OX40 agonist ivuxolimab. These receptors all stem from an adult with an advanced solid tumor such as melanoma, head and neck, liver or kidney cancer.

The gene calls are TRBV18 and TRBJ2-1; 9 bases are shared with TRBD2. Germline V gene lookup returns CDR1 KGHSH and CDR2 LQKENI. The CDR3 runs 15 residues. V was clipped by 3 bases and J by 7 bases; unmatched bases: 7. CDR3 sequence: CASSPAGGPKNEQFF. CDR3 in DNA: TGTGCCAGCTCACCTGCGGGAGGGCCAAAAAATGAGCAGTTCTTC.

V gene TRBV27 combines with J gene TRBJ1-5; D remains unclear. Germline loops: CDR1 MNHEY, CDR2 SMNVEV (reference sequence). Trimming cost V 2 bases and J 6 bases, with 14 bases left between them. The CDR3 totals 15 residues. In nucleotides, the CDR3 is TGTGCCAGCAGTTTAGAGGCAGCAGGCGGTCAGCCCCAGCATTTT. Protein product: CASSLEAAGGQPQHF.

This sequence joins TRBV27 and TRBJ1-3, with TRBD1 as a possible D gene (5 bases). V was trimmed by 6 bases and J by 3 bases, leaving 6 bases between them. Germline CDR1 MNHEY, CDR2 SMNVEV (reference sequence). The CDR3 totals 12 residues. The CDR3 DNA follows: TGTGCCAGCAGCGGGGGTGGAAACACCATATATTTT. The encoded protein is CASSGGGNTIYF.

This clone was seen just once. The chain links TRBV5-1 to TRBJ2-7; 12 bases map to TRBD2. The CDR3 covers 17 residues. The V and J ends lost 0 bases and 7 bases, in that order; junction bases with no gene match: 11. CDR1 is SGHRS and CDR2 is YFSETQ in the germline V gene. The CDR3 DNA follows: TGCGCCAGCAGCTTGGTACTAGCGGGAGGCGCCCCTAGTGAGCAGTACTTC. This sequence encodes CASSLVLAGGAPSEQYF.

The chain employs TRBV4-2 and TRBJ2-5, with D unresolved. This CDR3 contains 15 residues. V was cut by 0 bases and J by 3 bases, with 11 bases left in between. From germline, CDR1 is LGHNA and CDR2 YNFKEQ. CDR3 residues: CASSQDYGSEETQYF. The CDR3 region has the DNA TGTGCCAGCAGCCAAGATTACGGGTCGGAAGAGACCCAGTACTTC.

The chain has TRBV5-1 and TRBJ2-7; 10 positions match TRBD2. Germline CDR1 SGHRS, CDR2 YFSETQ. The CDR3 runs to 14 residues. V trimming: 3 bases; J trimming: 5 bases; junction bases outside the gene matches: 5. The CDR3 sequence: CASSSTSGANEQYF. CDR3 bases: TGCGCCAGCAGCTCTACTAGCGGGGCCAACGAGCAGTACTTC.

J is TRBJ2-7 and V is TRBV10-3; D may be TRBD2 (5 bases). Germline CDR1 reads ENHRY; CDR2 reads SYGVKD. This CDR3 is 16 amino acids long. V was pared by 10 bases and J by 0 bases, with 22 bases between. The CDR3 nucleotides read TGTGCCACCTTCCCCCTTGAGGGCGTAAGCTCCTACGAGCAGTACTTC. It yields the protein CATFPLEGVSSYEQYF.

The J gene is TRBJ2-5, the V gene TRBV5-1; perhaps TRBD1 as D (5 bases). CDR1 and CDR2 (germline): SGHRS, YFSETQ. Trimming left V 8 bases short and J 5 bases short, with 19 bases between. The CDR3 contains 14 residues. CDR3 protein: CASTWTSPPETQYF. As DNA, the CDR3 is TGCGCCAGTACTTGGACATCCCCGCCCGAGACCCAGTACTTC.

The chain is built from TRBV4-2 and TRBJ2-1, with TRBD2 matching over 10 bases. The germline CDR1 and CDR2 sequences are LGHNA and YNFKEQ. V was pared by 0 bases and J by 2 bases, with 7 bases of the junction left unmatched. The CDR3 is 18 amino acids. This CDR3 is CASSQEGIAGGPYNEQFF. The DNA of the CDR3 is TGTGCCAGCAGCCAAGAGGGGATAGCGGGAGGACCCTACAATGAGCAGTTCTTC.

With respect to this clone: Different DNA sequences within this sample yield the same CDR3. The CDR3 loop reads CASSPDRVNTEAFF. The CDR3 nucleotides read TGCGCCAGCAGCCCTGACAGGGTAAACACTGAAGCTTTCTTT. The rearrangement links TRBV5-1 to TRBJ1-1; TRBD1 aligns across 7 bases. The germline V gene has CDR1 SGHRS and CDR2 YFSETQ. V shed 4 bases, J shed 2 bases, and the junction held 5 bases outside the gene matches. The length of the CDR3 is 14 residues.

V is TRBV7-9 and J is TRBJ2-1; 12 bases fit TRBD2. V was clipped by 8 bases and J by 8 bases; unmatched bases: 4. Germline V gives CDR1 SEHNR, CDR2 FQNEAQ (reference sequence). The CDR3 runs 13 residues. This CDR3 is CASLAGGFDEQFF. In nucleotides, the CDR3 is TGTGCCAGCCTAGCGGGAGGGTTCGATGAGCAGTTCTTC.

The chain has TRBV7-2 and TRBJ2-1; D is ambiguous. The germline CDR1 and CDR2 sequences are SGHTA and FQGNSA. The V and J ends lost 2 bases and 8 bases respectively, with 13 bases between them. The CDR3 contains 14 residues. CDR3 in DNA: TGTGCCAGCAGCTTAAATATGGGTTCCGATGAGCAGTTCTTC. This sequence encodes CASSLNMGSDEQFF.

The chain links TRBV20-1 to TRBJ2-5; D not certain. Germline-derived CDR1 and CDR2 are DFQATT and SNEGSKA (reference sequence). This CDR3 has 11 residues. The V gene lost 5 bases and the J gene lost 5 bases, with 9 bases spanning the gap. The CDR3 DNA reads TGCAGTGCTGTGATTGGGGAGACCCAGTACTTC. This codes for CSAVIGETQYF.

This clone was seen once. The chain combines TRBV12-5 with TRBJ2-2; D not resolved. The V gene lost 2 bases and the J gene lost 0 bases, with 4 bases spanning the gap. Germline CDR1 reads LGHNT; CDR2 reads FRNRAP. CDR3 size: 14 residues. The CDR3 protein is CASGLRPNTGELFF. CDR3 bases: TGTGCTAGTGGTTTGAGGCCGAACACCGGGGAGCTGTTTTTT.